This is a list of T cell receptor beta chains from one sample in a study of T cell responses to AZD1222 COVID-19 vaccine. Assay: immunoSEQ multiplex PCR; the TCRdb copy retains only in-frame clones and omits some. The table lists 150,000 to 200,000 clones, roughly 92% of them singletons. Specimen: peripheral blood, collected 28 days after the second AZD1222 dose. Receptor source: an adult who received the AZD1222 COVID-19 vaccine. Each CDR3 is given with its conserved first and last residue. The order of the fields is J gene, D gene, clone size, CDR3 length, V gene, CDR3 protein, CDR3 DNA. D genes are given only for firm matches. The size field is filled for only some rows; it gives once, few, many or a size class.

>TRBJ2-1|NA|NA|14|TRBV15
CATSSSPTYNEQFF
TGTGCCACCAGCAGTTCTCCCACTTACAATGAGCAGTTCTTC
>TRBJ2-5|NA|NA|16|TRBV12-5
CASGLGTPGPRETQYF
TGTGCTAGTGGTTTGGGGACTCCAGGGCCCCGGGAGACCCAGTACTTC
>TRBJ2-5|NA|NA|11|TRBV20-1
CSARVVQTQYF
TGCAGTGCTAGAGTCGTGCAGACCCAGTACTTC
>TRBJ1-1|NA|NA|14|TRBV21-1
CASSNRGPDTEAFF
TGTGCCAGCAGCAATAGGGGGCCGGACACTGAAGCTTTCTTT
>TRBJ2-1|TRBD1|NA|15|TRBV6-5
CASRPRDSLFDEQFF
TGTGCCAGCAGACCTCGGGACAGTTTATTCGATGAGCAGTTCTTC
>TRBJ1-1|NA|NA|16|TRBV5-4
CASSLAIGTVNTEAFF
TGTGCCAGCAGCTTGGCTATCGGGACGGTTAACACTGAAGCTTTCTTT
>TRBJ1-2|TRBD1|NA|15|TRBV4-3
CASSSLPGQHYGYTF
TGCGCCAGCAGCTCTCTCCCGGGACAGCACTATGGCTACACCTTC
>TRBJ2-1|NA|NA|15|TRBV7-9
CAGGVFKNLSKREFF
TGTGCCGGAGGAGTATTTAAAAACCTTAGTAAGAGAGAGTTCTTC
>TRBJ2-1|NA|NA|15|TRBV5-1
CASSLGGSLPNEQFF
TGCGCCAGCAGCTTGGGCGGATCCCTTCCTAATGAGCAGTTCTTC
>TRBJ2-4|NA|once|14|TRBV19
CASNSPRVVDIQYF
TGTGCCAGTAATTCCCCCCGGGTCGTGGACATTCAGTACTTC
>TRBJ1-5|NA|NA|14|TRBV28
CASSLVGSNQPQHF
TGTGCCAGCAGTTTAGTGGGTAGCAATCAGCCCCAGCATTTT
>TRBJ2-1|TRBD1|NA|18|TRBV5-1
CASSTVGTGRASVNEQFF
TGCGCCAGCAGTACAGTCGGGACAGGGAGGGCCAGTGTTAATGAGCAGTTCTTC
>TRBJ2-5|TRBD1|NA|14|TRBV6-2/TRBV6-3
CASSYGRAAGGQYF
TGTGCCAGCAGTTACGGTAGGGCGGCAGGGGGCCAGTACTTC
>TRBJ2-1|NA|NA|18|TRBV18
CASSPTPGTSSSYNEQFF
TGTGCCAGCTCACCCACCCCTGGGACATCTAGCTCCTACAATGAGCAGTTCTTC
>TRBJ2-1|NA|NA|12|TRBV19
CASSIGRNEQFF
TGTGCCAGTAGTATAGGACGGAATGAGCAGTTCTTC
>TRBJ1-1|NA|NA|11|TRBV21-1
CASSKGTQAFF
TGTGCCAGCAGCAAAGGGACACAAGCTTTCTTT
>TRBJ1-5|NA|NA|12|TRBV2
CASSGGNQPQHF
TGTGCCAGCTCCGGGGGGAATCAGCCCCAGCATTTT
>TRBJ2-7|NA|once|15|TRBV28
CASSAHGTPGYEQYF
TGTGCCAGCAGTGCCCACGGGACACCCGGCTACGAGCAGTACTTC
>TRBJ1-2|NA|NA|11|TRBV2
CASNWRGGYTF
TGTGCCAGCAATTGGAGGGGTGGCTACACCTTC
>TRBJ2-3|NA|NA|16|TRBV5-1
CASSPGTQSRSDTQYF
TGCGCCAGCAGCCCAGGGACTCAAAGTCGGTCAGATACGCAGTATTTT
>TRBJ1-4|NA|NA|14|TRBV28
CASRRGGRFEKLFF
TGTGCCAGCAGGAGGGGGGGGCGGTTTGAAAAACTGTTTTTT
>TRBJ2-2|TRBD2|NA|16|TRBV7-2
CASSLGLAGGQGELFF
TGTGCCAGCAGCCTGGGACTAGCGGGGGGGCAAGGGGAGCTGTTTTTT
>TRBJ2-1|TRBD1|NA|15|TRBV25-1
CASSSDRGGYNEQFF
TGTGCCAGCAGTTCGGACAGGGGTGGGTACAATGAGCAGTTCTTC
>TRBJ1-2|NA|NA|13|TRBV28
CASSSGSLYGYTF
TGTGCCAGCAGTTCCGGGAGCTTATATGGCTACACCTTC
>TRBJ2-7|NA|NA|17|TRBV7-2
CASSTQGVGQGSYEQYF
TGTGCCAGCAGCACTCAAGGGGTGGGGCAGGGGAGCTACGAGCAGTACTTC
>TRBJ2-7|NA|NA|14|TRBV7-9
CASSLGTRNYEQYF
TGTGCCAGCAGCTTAGGGACTCGAAACTACGAGCAGTACTTC
>TRBJ2-7|TRBD1|NA|14|TRBV18
CASSAGTGLYEQYF
TGTGCCAGCTCGGCCGGGACAGGGCTCTACGAGCAGTACTTC
>TRBJ2-7|TRBD1|NA|15|TRBV9
CASSVGQGAVYEQYF
TGTGCCAGCAGCGTAGGACAGGGGGCAGTCTACGAGCAGTACTTC
>TRBJ2-2|NA|NA|13|TRBV12-3/TRBV12-4
CASSLRDTGELFF
TGTGCCAGCAGTTTGCGGGACACCGGGGAGCTGTTTTTT
>TRBJ2-1|TRBD2|NA|13|TRBV6-1
CASSEREYNEQFF
TGTGCCAGCAGTGAGCGGGAGTACAATGAGCAGTTCTTC
>TRBJ1-1|TRBD1|NA|16|TRBV4-1
CASSHNHLQGRAEAFF
TGCGCCAGCAGCCATAATCATTTACAGGGGAGGGCTGAAGCTTTCTTT